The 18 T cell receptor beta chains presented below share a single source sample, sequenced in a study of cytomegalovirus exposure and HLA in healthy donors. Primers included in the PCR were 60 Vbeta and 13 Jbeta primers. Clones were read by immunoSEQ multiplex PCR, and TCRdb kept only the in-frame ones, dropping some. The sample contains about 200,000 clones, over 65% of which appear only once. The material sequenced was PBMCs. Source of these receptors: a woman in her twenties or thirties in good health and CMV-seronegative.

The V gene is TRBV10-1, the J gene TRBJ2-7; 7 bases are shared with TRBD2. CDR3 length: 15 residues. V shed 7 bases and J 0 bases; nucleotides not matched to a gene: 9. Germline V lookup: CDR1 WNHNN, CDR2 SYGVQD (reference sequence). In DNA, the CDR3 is TGCGCCAGCATTCTGGCGGGAGCGACCTCCTACGAGCAGTACTTC. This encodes CASILAGATSYEQYF.

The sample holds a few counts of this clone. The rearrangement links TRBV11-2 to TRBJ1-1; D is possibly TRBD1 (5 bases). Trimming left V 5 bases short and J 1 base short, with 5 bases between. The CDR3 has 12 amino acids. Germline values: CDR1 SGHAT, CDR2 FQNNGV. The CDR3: CASSQGNTEAFF. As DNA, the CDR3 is TGTGCCAGCAGCCAGGGGAACACTGAAGCTTTCTTT.

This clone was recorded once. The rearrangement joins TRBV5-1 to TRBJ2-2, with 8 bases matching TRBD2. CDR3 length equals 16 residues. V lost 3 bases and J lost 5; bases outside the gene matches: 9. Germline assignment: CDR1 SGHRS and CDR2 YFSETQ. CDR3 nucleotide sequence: TGCGCCAGCAGCTCATATCCGGGAGGGCAAACCGGGGAGCTGTTTTTT. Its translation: CASSSYPGGQTGELFF.

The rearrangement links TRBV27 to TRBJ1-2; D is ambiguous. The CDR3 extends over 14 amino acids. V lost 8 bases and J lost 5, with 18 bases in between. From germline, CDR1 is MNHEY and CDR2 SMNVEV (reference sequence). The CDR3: CASSLRRGVYGYTF. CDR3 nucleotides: TGTGCCAGCTCTCTAAGGCGCGGGGTTTATGGCTACACCTTC.

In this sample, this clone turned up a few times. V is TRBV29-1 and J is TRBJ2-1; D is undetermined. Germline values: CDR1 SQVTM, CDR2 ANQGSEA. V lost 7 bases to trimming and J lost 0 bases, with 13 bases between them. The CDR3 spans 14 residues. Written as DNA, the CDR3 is TGCAGCGCCCGGCGGCCCAGCTCCTACAATGAGCAGTTCTTC. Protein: CSARRPSSYNEQFF.

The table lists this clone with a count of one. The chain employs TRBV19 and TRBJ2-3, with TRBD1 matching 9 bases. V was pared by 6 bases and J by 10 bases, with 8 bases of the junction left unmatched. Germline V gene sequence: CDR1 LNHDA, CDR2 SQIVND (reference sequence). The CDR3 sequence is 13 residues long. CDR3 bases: TGTGCCAGTAGGGATTGGGACAGGGCCCCGCAGTATTTT. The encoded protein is CASRDWDRAPQYF.

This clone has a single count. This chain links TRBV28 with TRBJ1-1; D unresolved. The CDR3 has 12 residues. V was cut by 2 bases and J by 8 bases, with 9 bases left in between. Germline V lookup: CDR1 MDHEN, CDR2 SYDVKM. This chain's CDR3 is CASSLDAAEAFF. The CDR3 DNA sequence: TGTGCCAGCAGTTTAGATGCGGCGGAAGCTTTCTTT.

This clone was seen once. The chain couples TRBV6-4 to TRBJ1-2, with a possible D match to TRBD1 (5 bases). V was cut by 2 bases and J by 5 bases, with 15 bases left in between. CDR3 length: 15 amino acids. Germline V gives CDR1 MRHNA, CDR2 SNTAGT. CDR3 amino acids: CASSDDETAVYGYTF. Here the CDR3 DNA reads TGTGCCAGCAGTGACGACGAGACAGCCGTATATGGCTACACCTTC.

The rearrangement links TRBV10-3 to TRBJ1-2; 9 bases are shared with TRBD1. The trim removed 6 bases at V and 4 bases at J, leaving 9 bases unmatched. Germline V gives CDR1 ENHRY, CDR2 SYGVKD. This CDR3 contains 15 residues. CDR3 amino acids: CAIRGDREAGYGYTF. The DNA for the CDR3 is TGTGCCATCAGGGGGGACAGGGAAGCTGGCTATGGCTACACCTTC.

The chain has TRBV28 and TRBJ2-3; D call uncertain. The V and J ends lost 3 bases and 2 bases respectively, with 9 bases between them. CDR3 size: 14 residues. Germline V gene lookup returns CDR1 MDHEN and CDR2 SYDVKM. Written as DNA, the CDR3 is TGTGCCAGCAGTTTCGTTACTAACACAGATACGCAGTATTTT. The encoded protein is CASSFVTNTDTQYF.

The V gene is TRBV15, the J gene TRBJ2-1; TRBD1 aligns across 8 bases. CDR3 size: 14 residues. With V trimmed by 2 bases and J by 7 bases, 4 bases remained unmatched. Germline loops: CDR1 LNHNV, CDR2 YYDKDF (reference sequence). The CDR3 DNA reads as TGTGCCACCAGCAGACAGGGGGCGGGGAATGAGCAGTTCTTC. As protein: CATSRQGAGNEQFF.

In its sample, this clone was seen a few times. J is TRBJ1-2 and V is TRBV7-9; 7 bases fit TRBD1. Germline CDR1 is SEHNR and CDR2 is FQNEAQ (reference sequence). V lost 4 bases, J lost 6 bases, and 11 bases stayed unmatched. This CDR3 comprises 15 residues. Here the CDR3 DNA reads TGTGCCAGCAGCTCCGTAGCGAGACAGGGCGATGGCTACACCTTC. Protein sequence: CASSSVARQGDGYTF.

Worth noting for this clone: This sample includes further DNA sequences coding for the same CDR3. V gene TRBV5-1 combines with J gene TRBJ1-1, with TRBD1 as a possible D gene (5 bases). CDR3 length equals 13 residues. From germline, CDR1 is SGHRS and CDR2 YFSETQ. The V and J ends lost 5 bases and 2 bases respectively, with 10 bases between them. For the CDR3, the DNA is TGCGCCAGCAGTGATCAGGGTAACACTGAAGCTTTCTTT. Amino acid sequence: CASSDQGNTEAFF.

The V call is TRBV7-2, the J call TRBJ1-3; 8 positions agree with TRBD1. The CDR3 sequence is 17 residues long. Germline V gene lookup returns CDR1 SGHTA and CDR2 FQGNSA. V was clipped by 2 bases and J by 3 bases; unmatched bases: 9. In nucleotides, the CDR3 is TGTGCCAGCAGCTTACGGCCGCAGACAGGGGATGGAAACACCATATATTTT. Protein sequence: CASSLRPQTGDGNTIYF.

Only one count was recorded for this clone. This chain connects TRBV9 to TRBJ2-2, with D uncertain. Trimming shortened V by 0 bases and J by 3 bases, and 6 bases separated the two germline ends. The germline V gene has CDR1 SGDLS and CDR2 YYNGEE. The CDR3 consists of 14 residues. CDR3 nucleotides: TGTGCCAGCAGCGTAGTAGTGGACACCGGGGAGCTGTTTTTT. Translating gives CASSVVVDTGELFF.

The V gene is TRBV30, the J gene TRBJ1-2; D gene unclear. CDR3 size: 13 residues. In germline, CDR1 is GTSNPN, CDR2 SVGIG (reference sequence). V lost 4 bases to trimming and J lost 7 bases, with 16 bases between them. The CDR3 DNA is TGTGCCTGGACCTCGTCGAGGCTGGTTGGCTACACCTTC. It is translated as CAWTSSRLVGYTF.

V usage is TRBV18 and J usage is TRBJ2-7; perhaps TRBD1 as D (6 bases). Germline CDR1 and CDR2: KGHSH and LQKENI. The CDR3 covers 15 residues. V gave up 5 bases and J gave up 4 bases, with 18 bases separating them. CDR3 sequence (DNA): TGTGCCAGCTCATCTCCGGGACAAGTTTTTTACGAGCAGTACTTC. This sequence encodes CASSSPGQVFYEQYF.

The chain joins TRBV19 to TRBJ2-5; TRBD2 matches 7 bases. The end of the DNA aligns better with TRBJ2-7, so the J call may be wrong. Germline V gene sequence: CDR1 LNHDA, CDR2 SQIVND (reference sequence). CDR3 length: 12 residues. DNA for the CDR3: TGTGCCAGTAGTAGCGGGAGATACGAGCAGTACTTC. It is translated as CASSSGRYEQYF.